These 14 T cell receptor beta chains share one sample of origin, sequenced in a study of blood T cell repertoires in COVID-19. The assay was immunoSEQ multiplex PCR, and TCRdb's table has in-frame clones only and misses some. The profile covers some 300,000 clones, with 65% to 90% appearing a single time and around 4.6% taken by the ten largest. The sequencing sample was made of PBMCs or T cells enriched from blood (not recorded which). The source of these receptors is a man between 25 and 39 years old who had recovered from COVID-19.

V usage is TRBV2 and J usage is TRBJ2-1; 9 bases match TRBD2. V shed 3 bases, J shed 7 bases, and the junction held 1 base outside the gene matches. Germline CDR1 SNHLY, CDR2 FYNNEI. CDR3 length: 13 residues. This CDR3 is CASSDAGGNEQFF. The CDR3, as DNA: TGTGCCAGCAGTGATGCGGGAGGGAATGAGCAGTTCTTC.

CDR3 loop: CASVISGTNTGELFF. The CDR3 bases are TGTGCCAGCGTAATTAGCGGGACGAACACCGGGGAGCTGTTTTTT. The chain carries TRBV7-2 and TRBJ2-2; 8 positions agree with TRBD2. The length of the CDR3 is 15 residues. Germline V gene sequence: CDR1 SGHTA, CDR2 FQGNSA. Losses at the gene ends were 8 bases for V and 0 bases for J; bases not matched to a gene: 5.

The V call is TRBV27, the J call TRBJ2-7; 7 positions agree with TRBD1. The trim removed 3 bases at V and 7 bases at J, leaving 6 bases unmatched. This CDR3 is built from 13 residues. Germline assignment: CDR1 MNHEY and CDR2 SMNVEV (reference sequence). The CDR3 reads CASSFRSGGEQYF. The CDR3 DNA follows: TGTGCCAGCAGTTTCCGGTCAGGGGGAGAGCAGTACTTC.

The rearrangement joins TRBV18 to TRBJ2-2; no clear D gene. Trimming removed 4 bases at V and 4 bases at J, with 10 bases between. Germline lookup yields CDR1 KGHSH and CDR2 LQKENI. This CDR3 is built from 14 residues. The DNA of the CDR3 is TGTGCCAGCTCACGCGCCGCGGTCACCGGGGAGCTGTTTTTT. It translates to CASSRAAVTGELFF.

This clone was seen more than once but under ten times. V and J are TRBV5-6 and TRBJ1-2, with D unresolved. CDR1 and CDR2 (germline): SGHDT, YYEEEE. Between the trimmed V and J ends, which lost 0 bases and 1 base, there was a span of 7 bases. The CDR3 contains 14 residues. CDR3 sequence: CASSLGAVNYGYTF. CDR3 in DNA: TGTGCCAGCAGCTTGGGGGCCGTTAACTATGGCTACACCTTC.

This clone was seen once. This chain joins TRBV5-6 and TRBJ2-3; D call uncertain. The germline V and J ends were trimmed by 3 bases and 0 bases, with 17 bases remaining between them. The CDR3 has 17 amino acids. CDR1 SGHDT and CDR2 YYEEEE come from the germline V gene. CDR3: CASSSFVGSQSTDTQYF. The CDR3 DNA follows: TGTGCCAGCAGCTCTTTCGTGGGCAGTCAAAGCACAGATACGCAGTATTTT.

The chain combines TRBV6-5 with TRBJ2-7, with a possible D match to TRBD2 (6 bases). The CDR3 loop spans 15 amino acids. CDR1 is MNHEY, CDR2 SVGAGI, per germline. V lost 6 bases to trimming and J lost 0 bases, with 15 bases between them. The CDR3 region has the DNA TGTGCCAGCAGAACACTAGCTGAGAGCTCCTACGAGCAGTACTTC. Its translation is CASRTLAESSYEQYF.

In its sample, this clone was seen once. The rearrangement joins TRBV7-8 to TRBJ2-3; 11 nucleotides agree with TRBD2. The CDR3 is 16 amino acids. V shed 5 bases, J shed 6 bases, and the junction held 10 bases outside the gene matches. Germline assignment: CDR1 SGHVS and CDR2 FQNEAQ. Here the CDR3 reads CASSPGTSGGLDTQYF. The DNA for the CDR3 is TGTGCCAGCAGCCCGGGAACTAGCGGGGGCCTTGATACGCAGTATTTT.

The chain links TRBV4-1 to TRBJ1-4, with D maybe TRBD1 (5 bases). Trimming took 2 bases from V and 0 from J, leaving 10 bases between them. This CDR3 spans 16 amino acids. Germline CDR1 is MGHRA and CDR2 is YSYEKL. For the CDR3, the DNA is TGCGCCAGCAGCCAACCGACAGTTGCAACTAATGAAAAACTGTTTTTT. It translates to CASSQPTVATNEKLFF.

This clone has just one count. The rearrangement links TRBV4-1 to TRBJ1-5; D is ambiguous. Germline V gene sequence: CDR1 MGHRA, CDR2 YSYEKL. Trimming pared 0 bases from V and 1 base from J, leaving 7 bases between. CDR3 size: 15 residues. CDR3: CASSQEHQSNQPQHF. The CDR3 bases are TGCGCCAGCAGCCAAGAACACCAGAGCAATCAGCCCCAGCATTTT.

The chain links TRBV6-4 to TRBJ2-3; 8 bases line up with TRBD1. The CDR3 is 18 residues long. The junction had 12 bases not matched to a gene; V was cut back by 0 bases and J by 4 bases. Per germline, CDR1 MRHNA and CDR2 SNTAGT. DNA for the CDR3: TGTGCCAGCAGTGACTCGTCAGGGGCAGGGGGCGACGCAGATACGCAGTATTTT. It is translated as CASSDSSGAGGDADTQYF.

This chain links TRBV7-9 with TRBJ2-3; D unclear. The CDR3 is 14 amino acids. Deletions cut 3 bases from V and 2 bases from J, with 9 bases between. Per germline, CDR1 SEHNR and CDR2 FQNEAQ (reference sequence). The CDR3 reads CASSFQLPTDTQYF. The CDR3 nucleotides are TGTGCCAGCAGCTTCCAACTTCCCACAGATACGCAGTATTTT.

The V gene is TRBV29-1, the J gene TRBJ1-2; D gene unclear. The CDR3 totals 14 residues. The V and J ends lost 3 bases and 0 bases respectively, with 11 bases between them. Germline CDR1 and CDR2: SQVTM and ANQGSEA. In nucleotides, the CDR3 is TGCAGCGTTGAGTGGCAGGTAGCTAACTATGGCTACACCTTC. It encodes CSVEWQVANYGYTF.

V is TRBV7-2 and J is TRBJ2-2; 7 bases agree with TRBD2. Per the germline V gene, CDR1 is SGHTA and CDR2 is FQGNSA. The CDR3 is made up of 17 amino acids. The ends lost 2 bases at V and 3 bases at J; junction bases unmatched: 9. CDR3 coding DNA: TGTGCCAGCAGCTTAACCCTCTGGGCGGGAGACACCGGGGAGCTGTTTTTT. It specifies CASSLTLWAGDTGELFF. The entire variable domain, with the rest obtained from reference TRBV7-2 and TRBJ2-2, is as follows: GAGVSQSPSNKVTEKGKDVELRCDPISGHTALYWYRQSLGQGLEFLIYFQGNSAPDKSGLPSDRFSAERTGGSVSTLTIQRTQQEDSAVYLCASSLTLWAGDTGELFFGEGSRLTVL.